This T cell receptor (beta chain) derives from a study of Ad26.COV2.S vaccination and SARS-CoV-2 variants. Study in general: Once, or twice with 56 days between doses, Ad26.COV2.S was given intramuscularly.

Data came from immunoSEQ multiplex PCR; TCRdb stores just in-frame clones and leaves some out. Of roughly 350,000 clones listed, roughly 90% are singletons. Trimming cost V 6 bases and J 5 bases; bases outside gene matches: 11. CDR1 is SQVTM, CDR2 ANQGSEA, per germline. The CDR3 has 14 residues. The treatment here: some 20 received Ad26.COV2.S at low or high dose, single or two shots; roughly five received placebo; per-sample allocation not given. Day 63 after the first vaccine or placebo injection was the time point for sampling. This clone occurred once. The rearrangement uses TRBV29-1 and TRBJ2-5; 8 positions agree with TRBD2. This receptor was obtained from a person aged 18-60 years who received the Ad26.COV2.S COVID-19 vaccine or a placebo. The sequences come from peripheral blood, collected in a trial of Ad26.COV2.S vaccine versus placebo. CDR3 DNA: TGCAGCGTACGAAAGCGGGGGAGAGGGGAGACCCAGTACTTC. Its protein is CSVRKRGRGETQYF.